The T cell receptor beta chain described here comes from a study of CD8+CD57+ T cells in acquired aplastic anemia listed by TCRdb under 2018. Some background on the complete study: A mean of about 3.2 ug of DNA, ranging from about 0.19 to 27.4 ug, was extracted from sorted CD4+ and CD8+ cells. An average of around 10 million reads for CD4+ cells and approximately 12 million reads for CD8+ cells was obtained from healthy donor samples.

Comments on this clonotype: Its antigen is not yet known. The record has no base qualities; no much larger clone is one base away.

General findings and caveats noted by the study authors: No significant difference in CD8+ Simpson's diversity was found between patients and healthy controls (P=0.060). Although twenty-nine CD8+ CDR3 sequences were shared by patients and controls, these sequences appeared highly expressed in patients and within the immunodominant clones of patients.

Based on the germline V gene, the CDR1 and CDR2 sequences are KGHDR and SFDVKD. The CDR3 has 16 amino acids, counting the end cysteine and phenylalanine. The kept DNA is CDR3 alone, 48 bases in frame from the first base. V is trimmed back by 3 bases and J by 8 bases, and the junction contains 12 bases that no gene match accounts for. The study deep-sequenced TCR repertoires of sorted CD4+ and CD8+ blood T cells from severe aplastic anemia patients and healthy subjects. Ficoll-Paque density gradient centrifugation was used to isolate peripheral blood mononuclear cells. CD4+ and CD8+ T cells were sorted by FACS or magnetic beads before DNA extraction. TCR beta VDJ combination and CDR3 sequence profiling used genomic DNA as the template. TCR repertoire sequencing was run on an Illumina HiSeq 2000. The authors processed their data as follows. TRBV/TRBJ rearrangement plots, CDR3 size and DJ length profiles, and Simpson's diversity index were used to evaluate the repertoires. Whichever DNA sequence was most abundant in the deep sequencing data was defined as the immunodominant clone. CDR3 amino acid sequences were screened for sharing across subjects and were compared with published repertoires and the VDJdb database. The public reads were reanalyzed by TCRdb: fastp trimming at Q25, MiXCR alignment, in-frame beta chains only. Each entry is one CDR3 protein sequence, shown with its most common DNA and genes. These V and J calls originate from TCRdb's pipeline instead of the authors' own analysis. The sample contains a few hundred thousand distinct CDR3 sequences, 34% of them found a single time. Jointly, the top ten make up roughly 1.1% of the sample.

Here the chain combines TRBV24-1 and TRBJ1-2; 9 junctional bases match TRBD1. The clonotype comes from a human donor in good health, serving as a control. The sequenced material came from sorted CD4+, CD8+, or CD8+CD57+ T cells (not recorded which) from PBMCs. The nucleotide sequence reads TGTGCCACCAGTGATGCTACACAGGGGGCAAGGGAAGGCTACACCTTC. The encoded protein is CATSDATQGAREGYTF.